Below are 18 T cell receptor beta chains sequenced from a single sample in a study of shared clonotypes between healthy human individuals (TCRdb year 2020). The method behind the library was the immunoSEQ multiplex PCR assay. TCRdb limited this immuneACCESS table to in-frame rearrangements with V and J called. A share of clones is missing; checked studies link under half to unresolved V genes, and the rest is unexplained. The sample table records a few hundred thousand clones; 80% to 90% of these occur just once. Of the sample, around 15% falls within the top ten clones. Sequencing was done on a sample of memory CD8+ T cells sorted from blood. This sample's cell subset or site label indicates: CD45RO+ cells pooled with CCR7-negative TemRA cells. The receptors originated from a man younger than 30 in good health.

This rearrangement joins TRBV11-2 to TRBJ2-7; 8 bases are shared with TRBD1. Germline CDR1 SGHAT, CDR2 FQNNGV. Germline trimming cut 1 base from V and 6 bases from J; bases unmatched to any gene: 2. This CDR3 comprises 13 residues. The CDR3 sequence: CASSLVTGGEQYF. CDR3 bases: TGTGCCAGCAGCTTAGTAACAGGGGGCGAGCAGTACTTC.

The chain employs TRBV7-3 and TRBJ2-4; TRBD1 is a possible D gene (5 bases). Germline-derived CDR1 and CDR2 are SGHTA and FQGTGA. CDR3 size: 14 residues. The germline V and J ends were trimmed by 4 bases and 1 base, with 8 bases remaining between them. The CDR3 here is CASSSDTAKNIQYF. The CDR3 bases are TGTGCCAGCAGCTCGGACACGGCCAAAAACATTCAGTACTTC.

The chain carries TRBV29-1 and TRBJ2-1; possibly TRBD1 for D (5 bases). Germline V gene lookup returns CDR1 SQVTM and CDR2 ANQGSEA. The V end lost 2 bases, the J end lost 4 bases, and 15 bases lay between the germline ends. The CDR3 length is 15 residues. The CDR3: CSVEMGLSSYNEQFF. CDR3 sequence (DNA): TGCAGCGTTGAAATGGGGCTTTCGTCTTACAATGAGCAGTTCTTC.

This chain joins TRBV7-9 and TRBJ1-5; maybe TRBD1 (5 bases). CDR1 is SEHNR, CDR2 FQNEAQ, per germline (reference sequence). CDR3 length: 13 residues. Trimming stripped 5 bases from V and 9 bases from J, with 14 bases between. CDR3 residues: CASSRDPSGPQHF. CDR3 coding DNA: TGTGCCAGCAGCCGGGACCCTTCAGGGCCCCAGCATTTT. The variable domain in full, with the rest retrieved from reference TRBV7-9 and TRBJ1-5, is DTGVSQNPRHKITKRGQNVTFRCDPISEHNRLYWYRQTLGQGPEFLTYFQNEAQLEKSRLLSDRFSAERPKGSFSTLEIQRTEQGDSAMYLCASSRDPSGPQHFGDGTRLSIL.

The chain couples TRBV7-8 to TRBJ1-6; D is undetermined. Germline values: CDR1 SGHVS, CDR2 FQNEAQ. The CDR3 spans 13 residues. The V end was cut by 4 bases, the J end by 8 bases, with 9 bases between. The CDR3 region has the DNA TGTGCCAGCAGCTGGGATGGGTATTCACCCCTCCACTTT. It yields the protein CASSWDGYSPLHF.

This chain connects TRBV4-3 to TRBJ2-7, with 8 bases aligning to TRBD2. CDR3 length equals 14 residues. Germline values: CDR1 LGHNA, CDR2 YSLEER. V dropped 4 bases and J dropped 1; count of bases not matched to a gene: 3. The CDR3 here is CASSPGTRSYEQYF. The CDR3 region has the DNA TGCGCCAGCAGCCCCGGGACTAGGTCCTACGAGCAGTACTTC.

The rearrangement uses TRBV6-4 and TRBJ2-7; 10 bases are shared with TRBD2. The CDR3 extends over 15 amino acids. With 4 bases clipped from V and 5 bases from J, the junction kept 8 bases outside the gene matches. Germline V gives CDR1 MRHNA, CDR2 SNTAGT. The CDR3 spells CASSARSGGEHEQYF. CDR3 in DNA: TGTGCCAGCAGTGCGCGGAGCGGGGGGGAACACGAGCAGTACTTC.

The V call is TRBV28, the J call TRBJ1-2, with D possibly being TRBD1 (5 bases). Germline loops: CDR1 MDHEN, CDR2 SYDVKM. V lost 4 bases and J lost 6, with 9 bases in between. The length of the CDR3 is 12 residues. CDR3 DNA: TGTGCCAGCAGTTGGTGGGGCGATGGCTACACCTTC. This codes for CASSWWGDGYTF.

V usage is TRBV30 and J usage is TRBJ1-1, with 10 bases aligning to TRBD1. CDR1 and CDR2 from the germline V gene are GTSNPN and SVGIG (reference sequence). After removal of 2 bases from V and 5 bases from J, the junction contained 5 bases not matched to a gene. This CDR3 has 14 amino acids. CDR3 nucleotides: TGTGCCTGGAGTCCTTGGACAGGGGGGACTGAAGCTTTCTTT. This sequence encodes CAWSPWTGGTEAFF.

The V and J genes are TRBV7-2 and TRBJ2-7; TRBD2 agrees at 10 bases. Germline V gives CDR1 SGHTA, CDR2 FQGNSA. The V and J ends lost 3 bases and 6 bases, in that order; junction bases with no gene match: 11. This CDR3 is 16 amino acids long. CDR3 amino acids: CASSFPAGTSDTEQYF. The CDR3 DNA reads TGTGCCAGCAGCTTCCCGGCCGGGACTAGCGATACCGAGCAGTACTTC.

The gene calls are TRBV18 and TRBJ2-5; D call uncertain. The germline gives CDR1 KGHSH, CDR2 LQKENI. There are 14 residues in the CDR3. V shed 3 bases and J shed 1 base, with 9 bases lying between them. CDR3 amino acids: CASSPVTVQETQYF. The CDR3 DNA sequence: TGTGCCAGCTCACCGGTAACGGTCCAAGAGACCCAGTACTTC.

V is TRBV29-1 and J is TRBJ2-7; D remains ambiguous. CDR3 length equals 13 residues. Germline V gene sequence: CDR1 SQVTM, CDR2 ANQGSEA. Between the trimmed V and J ends, which lost 5 bases and 3 bases, there was a span of 14 bases. CDR3 sequence reads: CSVLGLVGYEQYF. CDR3 in DNA: TGCAGCGTTCTCGGTCTAGTAGGCTACGAGCAGTACTTC.

V and J are TRBV6-5 and TRBJ2-7; D might be TRBD2 (6 bases). CDR1 and CDR2 from the germline V gene are MNHEY and SVGAGI. Trimming took off 6 bases at V and 5 bases at J, with 20 bases between the two ends. The CDR3 covers 15 residues. The CDR3 DNA sequence: TGTGCCAGCAGCATGCGGGATCGGAGCTGGGACGAGCAGTACTTC. Residues: CASSMRDRSWDEQYF.

This clone showed up just once. The CDR3 reads CASSQDSTSTYEQYF. In DNA, the CDR3 is TGCGCCAGCAGCCAAGATTCTACTAGTACCTACGAGCAGTACTTC. The chain is built from TRBV4-1 and TRBJ2-7; D possibly corresponds to TRBD2 (5 bases). Trimming removed 0 bases from V and 2 bases from J, with 11 bases in between. The CDR3 runs to 15 residues. Looked up from germline, CDR1 is MGHRA and CDR2 is YSYEKL.

In its sample, this clone was seen once. This chain joins TRBV4-3 and TRBJ2-4; a possible D gene is TRBD2 (6 bases). The V end lost 0 bases, the J end lost 0 bases, and 15 bases lay between the germline ends. The CDR3 runs to 18 residues. Germline V gene data show CDR1 as LGHNA and CDR2 as YSLEER. The CDR3 loop is CASSQERMGTLAKNIQYF. CDR3 bases: TGCGCCAGCAGCCAAGAGCGGATGGGGACTCTAGCCAAAAACATTCAGTACTTC.

The CDR3 DNA is TGTGCCAGCAGCTTATTGACAGGGGAAGAAGGCACTGAAGCTTTCTTT. This codes for CASSLLTGEEGTEAFF. The J gene is TRBJ1-1, the V gene TRBV7-6; 8 bases fit TRBD1. CDR3 length: 16 residues. The germline gives CDR1 SGHVS, CDR2 FNYEAQ. J was trimmed by 4 bases and V by 2 bases; bases with no gene match: 9.

The J gene is TRBJ2-4, the V gene TRBV5-1; 13 bases match TRBD2. This CDR3 region has 20 residues. CDR1 is SGHRS, CDR2 YFSETQ, per germline. After removal of 2 bases from V and 0 bases from J, the junction contained 11 bases not matched to a gene. The DNA of the CDR3 is TGCGCCAGCAGCTTATTGCCCCGGACTAGCGGGGGATTAGCCAAAAACATTCAGTACTTC. It yields the protein CASSLLPRTSGGLAKNIQYF.

The chain has TRBV11-2 and TRBJ1-6, with unresolved D. This CDR3 contains 18 residues. V dropped 0 bases and J dropped 0 bases, with 12 bases sitting between them. CDR1 is SGHAT and CDR2 is FQNNGV in the germline V gene. The CDR3 DNA reads TGTGCCAGCAGCTTAGATATGTTCTGGAGCTCCTATAATTCACCCCTCCACTTT. Encoded protein: CASSLDMFWSSYNSPLHF.